This TCR beta chain was sequenced during a study of OX40 agonist ivuxolimab in advanced cancers. General study points: In the 0.1 to 3.0 mg/kg range, CD4+ and CD8+ blood T cells had expanded clonally by week 6.

Note on this clone: Antigen unknown.

The table came from immunoSEQ multiplex PCR; TCRdb's copy has only in-frame clones and leaves some out. The table has 50,000 to 70,000 clones, roughly nine tenths seen once; the top ten hold over 11%. The CDR3 length is 12 residues. Per germline, CDR1 SNHLY and CDR2 FYNNEI. Trimming stripped 3 bases from V and 7 bases from J, with 9 bases between. The sequence derives from an adult with an advanced solid tumor such as melanoma, head and neck, liver or kidney cancer. Sequenced here: CD4+ or CD8+ T cells sorted from blood, sampled in a trial of the OX40 agonist ivuxolimab. The chain uses TRBV2 and TRBJ1-2; no clear D gene. The CDR3 DNA reads TGTGCCAGCAGTGACAGCTTACGTGGCTACACCTTC. As protein: CASSDSLRGYTF.